This T cell receptor (beta chain) was recovered during a study of regulatory T cells in long-lasting Graves disease. Whole-study findings and limits: Patients with persistent disease shared 2,500 or so public clonotypes, outpacing the roughly 1,000 shared by new patients.

Documented time point: newly diagnosed GD, antithyroid drugs for less than 3 months. Isolated PBMC RNA provided the starting material for the TCR library. Building of the TCR beta libraries involved iRepertoire HTBI primers and Arm-PCR of CDR3 regions. TCRdb re-called the multiplex PCR reads with MiXCR, one entry per CDR3 protein. Among hundreds of thousands of distinct CDR3 sequences, roughly 12% were seen once, and the ten largest hold 8.5% to 10%. In this sample, this clonotype turned up once. Its antigen is undetermined. A junction end diverges from the germline sequence, so it may reflect a read error. These same data were also listed under a study on T cells in Graves' hyperthyroidism and ophthalmopathy.

The input for sequencing was peripheral blood mononuclear cells (PBMCs), taken at new diagnosis, from a patient treated with antithyroid drugs. This clonotype was sampled from a man aged 25-45 years with Graves disease.

CDR3 sequence: CAVSGGGRGSYNEQFF. CDR3 DNA sequence: TGTGCCGTCAGTGGGGGGGGCCGGGGCTCCTACAATGAGCAGTTCTTC. V is TRBV10-3 and J is TRBJ2-1; tentatively, D is TRBD2 (7 bases). CDR3 size: 16 residues. Per the germline V gene, CDR1 is ENHRY and CDR2 is SYGVKD.